This T cell receptor beta chain comes out of a study of OX40 agonist ivuxolimab in advanced cancers. Background on the study: The treatment was a fully human IgG2 OX40 agonist, ivuxolimab. Each dose-escalation patient presented with hepatocellular carcinoma, melanoma, renal cell or head and neck cancer.

Trimming pared 6 bases from V and 2 bases from J, leaving 13 bases between. The germline V gene has CDR1 MDHEN and CDR2 SYDVKM. CDR3 length equals 14 residues. Only in-frame clones appear in the TCRdb table, and some are missing; sequencing was by immunoSEQ multiplex PCR. The data hold more than 9,500 clones, with about 76% observed a single time. This TCR came from an adult with an advanced solid tumor such as melanoma, head and neck, liver or kidney cancer. The gene calls are TRBV28 and TRBJ1-1; D is ambiguous. The material sequenced was CD4+ or CD8+ T cells sorted from blood, taken in a trial of the OX40 agonist ivuxolimab. The CDR3 loop is CASRNLRRNTEAFF. As DNA, the CDR3 is TGTGCCAGCAGGAACCTCAGGAGAAACACTGAAGCTTTCTTT.